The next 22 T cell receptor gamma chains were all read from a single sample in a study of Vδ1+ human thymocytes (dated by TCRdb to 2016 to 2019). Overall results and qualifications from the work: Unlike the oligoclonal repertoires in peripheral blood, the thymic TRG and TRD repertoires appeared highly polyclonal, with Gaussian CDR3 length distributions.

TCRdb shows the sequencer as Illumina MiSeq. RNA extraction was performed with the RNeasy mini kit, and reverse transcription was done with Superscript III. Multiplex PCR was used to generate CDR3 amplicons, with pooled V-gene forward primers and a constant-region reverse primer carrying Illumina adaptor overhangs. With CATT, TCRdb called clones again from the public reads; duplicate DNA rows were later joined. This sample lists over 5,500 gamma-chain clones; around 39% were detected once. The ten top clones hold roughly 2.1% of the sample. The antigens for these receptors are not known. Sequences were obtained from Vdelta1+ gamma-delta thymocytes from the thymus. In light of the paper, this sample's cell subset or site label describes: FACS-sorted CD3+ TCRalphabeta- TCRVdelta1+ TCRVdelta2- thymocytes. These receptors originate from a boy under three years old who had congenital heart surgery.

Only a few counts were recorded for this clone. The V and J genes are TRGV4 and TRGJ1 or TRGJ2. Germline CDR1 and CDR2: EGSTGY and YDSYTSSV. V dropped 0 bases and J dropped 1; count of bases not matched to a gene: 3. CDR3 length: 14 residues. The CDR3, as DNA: TGTGCCACCTGGGATGGGTCTAATTATTATAAGAAACTCTTT. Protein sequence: CATWDGSNYYKKLF.

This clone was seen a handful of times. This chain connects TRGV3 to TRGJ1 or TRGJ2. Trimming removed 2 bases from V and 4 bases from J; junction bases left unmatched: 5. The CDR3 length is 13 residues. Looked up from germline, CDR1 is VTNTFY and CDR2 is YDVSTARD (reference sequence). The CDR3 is CATWDTRYYKKLF. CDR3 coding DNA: TGTGCCACCTGGGACACCCGATATTATAAGAAACTCTTT.

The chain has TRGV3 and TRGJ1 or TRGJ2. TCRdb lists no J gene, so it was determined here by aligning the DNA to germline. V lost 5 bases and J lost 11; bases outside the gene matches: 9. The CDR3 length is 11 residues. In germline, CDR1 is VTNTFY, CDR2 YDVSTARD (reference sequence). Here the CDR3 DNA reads TGTGCCACCTGGGGCGCCCTCGAGAAACTCTTT. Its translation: CATWGALEKLF.

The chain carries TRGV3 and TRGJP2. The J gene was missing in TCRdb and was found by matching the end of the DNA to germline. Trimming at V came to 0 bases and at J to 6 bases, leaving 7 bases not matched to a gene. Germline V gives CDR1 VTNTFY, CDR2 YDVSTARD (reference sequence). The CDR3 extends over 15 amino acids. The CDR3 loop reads CATWDRGGRDWIKTF. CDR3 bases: TGTGCCACCTGGGACAGGGGGGGGCGTGATTGGATCAAGACGTTT.

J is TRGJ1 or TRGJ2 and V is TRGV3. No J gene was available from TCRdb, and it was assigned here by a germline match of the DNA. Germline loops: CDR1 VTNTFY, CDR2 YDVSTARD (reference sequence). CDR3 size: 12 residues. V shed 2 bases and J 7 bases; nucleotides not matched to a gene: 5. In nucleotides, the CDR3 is TGTGCCACCTGGGACATAGGCTATAAGAAACTCTTT. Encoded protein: CATWDIGYKKLF.

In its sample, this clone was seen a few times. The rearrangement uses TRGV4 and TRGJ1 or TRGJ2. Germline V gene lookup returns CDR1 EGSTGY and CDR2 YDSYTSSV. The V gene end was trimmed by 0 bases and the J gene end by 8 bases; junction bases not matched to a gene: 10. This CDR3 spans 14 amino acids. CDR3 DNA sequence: TGTGCCACCTGGGATGGGCCGTGTAATCATAAGAAACTCTTT. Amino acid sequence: CATWDGPCNHKKLF.

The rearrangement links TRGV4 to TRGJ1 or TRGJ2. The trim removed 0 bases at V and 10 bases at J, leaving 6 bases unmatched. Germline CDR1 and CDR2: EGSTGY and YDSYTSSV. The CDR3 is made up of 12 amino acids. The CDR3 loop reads CATWDGPRKKLF. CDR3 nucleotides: TGTGCCACCTGGGATGGGCCAAGGAAGAAACTCTTT.

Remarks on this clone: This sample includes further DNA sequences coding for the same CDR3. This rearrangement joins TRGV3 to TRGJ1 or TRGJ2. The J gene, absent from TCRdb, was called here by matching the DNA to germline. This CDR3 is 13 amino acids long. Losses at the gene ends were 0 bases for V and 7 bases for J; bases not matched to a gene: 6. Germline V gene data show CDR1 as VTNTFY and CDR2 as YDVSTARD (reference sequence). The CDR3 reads CATWDRQDYKKLF. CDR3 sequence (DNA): TGTGCCACCTGGGACAGGCAGGACTATAAGAAACTCTTT.

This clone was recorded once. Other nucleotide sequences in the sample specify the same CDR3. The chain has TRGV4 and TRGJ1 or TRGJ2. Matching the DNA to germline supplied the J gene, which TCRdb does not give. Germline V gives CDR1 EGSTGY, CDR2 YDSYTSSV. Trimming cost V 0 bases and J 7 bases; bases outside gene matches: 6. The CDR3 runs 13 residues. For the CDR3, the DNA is TGTGCCACCTGGGATGGGCCCCTCTATAAGAAACTCTTT. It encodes CATWDGPLYKKLF.

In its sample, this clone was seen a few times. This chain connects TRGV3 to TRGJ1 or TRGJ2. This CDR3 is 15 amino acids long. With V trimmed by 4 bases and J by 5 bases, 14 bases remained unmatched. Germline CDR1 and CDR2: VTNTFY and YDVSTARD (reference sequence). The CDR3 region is CATWDGPLFDYKKLF. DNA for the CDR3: TGTGCCACCTGGGATGGTCCCCTTTTTGATTATAAGAAACTCTTT.

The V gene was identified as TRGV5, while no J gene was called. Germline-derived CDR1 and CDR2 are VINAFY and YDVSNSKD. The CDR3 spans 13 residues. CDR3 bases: TGTGCCACCTGGGACTGGGATTATTATAGCAAAATATTT. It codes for CATWDWDYYSKIF.

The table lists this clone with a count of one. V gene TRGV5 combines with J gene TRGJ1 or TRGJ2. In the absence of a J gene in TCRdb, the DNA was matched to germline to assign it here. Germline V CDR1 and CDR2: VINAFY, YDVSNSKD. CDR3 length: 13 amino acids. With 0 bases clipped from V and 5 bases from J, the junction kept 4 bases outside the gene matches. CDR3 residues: CATWDRQNYKKLF. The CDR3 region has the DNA TGTGCCACCTGGGACAGGCAAAATTATAAGAAACTCTTT.

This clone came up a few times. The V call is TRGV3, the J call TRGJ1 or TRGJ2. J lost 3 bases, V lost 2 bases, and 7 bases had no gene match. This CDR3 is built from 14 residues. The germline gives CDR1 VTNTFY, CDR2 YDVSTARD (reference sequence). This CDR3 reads CATWDNQGYYKKLF. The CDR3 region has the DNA TGTGCCACCTGGGACAACCAAGGTTATTATAAGAAACTCTTT.

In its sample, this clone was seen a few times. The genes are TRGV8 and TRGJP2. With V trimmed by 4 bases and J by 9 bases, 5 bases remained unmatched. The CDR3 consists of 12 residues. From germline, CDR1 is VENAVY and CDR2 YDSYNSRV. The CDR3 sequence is CATWDRNWIKTF. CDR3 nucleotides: TGTGCCACCTGGGACCGCAATTGGATCAAGACGTTT.

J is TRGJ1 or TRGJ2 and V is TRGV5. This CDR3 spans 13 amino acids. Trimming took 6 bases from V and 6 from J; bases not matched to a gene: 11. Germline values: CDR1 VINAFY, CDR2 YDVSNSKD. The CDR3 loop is CATWSEISYKKLF. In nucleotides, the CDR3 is TGTGCCACCTGGTCCGAGATTAGTTATAAGAAACTCTTT.

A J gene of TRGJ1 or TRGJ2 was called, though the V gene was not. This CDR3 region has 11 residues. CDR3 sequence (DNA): TGTGCCACCTGGGATGGGCAGCGGAAACTCTTT. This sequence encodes CATWDGQRKLF.

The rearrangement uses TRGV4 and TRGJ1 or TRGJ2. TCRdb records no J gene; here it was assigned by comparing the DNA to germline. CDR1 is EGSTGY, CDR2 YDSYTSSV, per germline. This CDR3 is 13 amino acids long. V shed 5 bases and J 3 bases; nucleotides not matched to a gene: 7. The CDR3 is CATWASFYYKKLF. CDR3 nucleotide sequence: TGTGCCACCTGGGCTTCCTTTTATTATAAGAAACTCTTT.

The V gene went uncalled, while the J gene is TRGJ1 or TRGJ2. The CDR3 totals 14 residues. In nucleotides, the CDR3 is TGTGCCACCTGGGACACCGTGAATTATTATAAGAAACTCTTT. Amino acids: CATWDTVNYYKKLF.

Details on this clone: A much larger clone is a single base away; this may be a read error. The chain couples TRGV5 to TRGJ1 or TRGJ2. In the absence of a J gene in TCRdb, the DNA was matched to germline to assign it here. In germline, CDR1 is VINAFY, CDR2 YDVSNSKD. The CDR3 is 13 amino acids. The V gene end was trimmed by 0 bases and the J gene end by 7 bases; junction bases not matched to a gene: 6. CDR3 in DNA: TGTGCCACCTGGGACAGGCCGCGGTATAAGAAACTCTTT. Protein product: CATWDRPRYKKLF.

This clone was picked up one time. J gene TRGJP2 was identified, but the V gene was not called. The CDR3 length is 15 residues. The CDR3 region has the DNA TGTGCCACCTTTGATGTGCTGAGTAGTGATTGGATCAAGACGTTT. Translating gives CATFDVLSSDWIKTF.

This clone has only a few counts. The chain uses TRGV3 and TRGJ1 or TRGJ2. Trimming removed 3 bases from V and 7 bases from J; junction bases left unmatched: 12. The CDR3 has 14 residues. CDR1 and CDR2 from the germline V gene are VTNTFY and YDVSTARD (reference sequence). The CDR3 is CATWDSSPYYKKLF. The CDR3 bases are TGTGCCACCTGGGACTCAAGTCCTTACTATAAGAAACTCTTT.

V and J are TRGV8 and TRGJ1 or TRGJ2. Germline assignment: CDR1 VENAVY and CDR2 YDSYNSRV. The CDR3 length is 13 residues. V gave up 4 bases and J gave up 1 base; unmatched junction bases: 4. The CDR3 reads CATWDLNYYKKLF. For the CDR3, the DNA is TGTGCCACCTGGGACCTTAATTATTATAAGAAACTCTTT.